This entry is about one T cell receptor (beta chain). Its antigen is unknown. These data belong to a study of CD8+ T cells in alopecia areata. In each case, RNA was isolated and then reverse transcribed into cDNA as the sequencing template. Sequencing used immunoSEQ multiplex PCR; TCRdb keeps in-frame clones, though not all of them. Of around 200,000 clones in the sample, about 53% are singletons; the top ten hold 10% to 12%. Study-wide results and limits: Numerous clones, expanded in lesions, remained in scalp and blood during tofacitinib.

Treatment specified: oral pan-JAK inhibitor, 5-10 mg twice daily. Alopecia areata patients provided lesional scalp punch biopsies and peripheral blood, both collected for the study. Per the germline V gene, CDR1 is GTSNPN and CDR2 is SVGIG (reference sequence). V lost 4 bases and J 5 bases, leaving 14 bases between the germline ends. The CDR3 runs to 14 residues. Sequenced here: CD8+ T cells sorted from blood, sampled at week 24, from a patient treated with tofacitinib. This clonotype was sampled from a human donor with alopecia areata. The chain recombines TRBV30 with TRBJ1-4; D is perhaps TRBD1 (5 bases). CDR3 protein: CAWINRGENEKLFF. The CDR3 DNA reads as TGTGCCTGGATCAATAGGGGTGAGAATGAAAAACTGTTTTTT.